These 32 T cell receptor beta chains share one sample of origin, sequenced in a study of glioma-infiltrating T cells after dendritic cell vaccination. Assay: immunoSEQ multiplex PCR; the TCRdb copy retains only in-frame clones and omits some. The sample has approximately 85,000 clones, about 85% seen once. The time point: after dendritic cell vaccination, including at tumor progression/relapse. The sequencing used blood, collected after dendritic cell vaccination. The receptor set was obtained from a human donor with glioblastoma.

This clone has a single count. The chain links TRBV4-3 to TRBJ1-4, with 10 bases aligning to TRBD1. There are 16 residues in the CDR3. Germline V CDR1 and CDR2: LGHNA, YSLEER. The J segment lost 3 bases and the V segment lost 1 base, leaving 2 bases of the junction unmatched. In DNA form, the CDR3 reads TGCGCCAGCAGCCAAGGACAGGGGGCTCCTAATGAAAAACTGTTTTTT. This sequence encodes CASSQGQGAPNEKLFF.

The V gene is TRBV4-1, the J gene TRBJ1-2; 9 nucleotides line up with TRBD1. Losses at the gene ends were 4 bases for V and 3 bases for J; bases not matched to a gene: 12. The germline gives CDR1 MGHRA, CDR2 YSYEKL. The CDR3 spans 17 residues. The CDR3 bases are TGCGCCAGCAGCCCTTTTTTAATGACAGGGGGTGACTATGGCTACACCTTC. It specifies CASSPFLMTGGDYGYTF.

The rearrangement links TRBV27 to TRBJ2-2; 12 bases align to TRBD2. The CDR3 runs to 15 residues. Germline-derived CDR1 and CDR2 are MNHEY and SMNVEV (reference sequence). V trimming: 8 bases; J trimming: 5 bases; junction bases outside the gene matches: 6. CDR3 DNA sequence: TGTGCCAGCCTAGGACTAGCGGGGAGTACCGGGGAGCTGTTTTTT. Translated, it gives CASLGLAGSTGELFF.

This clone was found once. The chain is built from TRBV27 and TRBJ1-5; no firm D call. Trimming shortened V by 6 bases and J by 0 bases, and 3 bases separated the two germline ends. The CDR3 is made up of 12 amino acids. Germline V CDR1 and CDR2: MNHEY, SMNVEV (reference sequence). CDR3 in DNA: TGTGCCAGCAGCTATAGCAATCAGCCCCAGCATTTT. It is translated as CASSYSNQPQHF.

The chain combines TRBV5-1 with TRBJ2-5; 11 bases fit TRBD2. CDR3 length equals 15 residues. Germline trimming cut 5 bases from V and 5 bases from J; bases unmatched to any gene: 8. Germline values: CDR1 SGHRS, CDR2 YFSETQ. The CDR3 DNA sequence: TGCGCCAGCAGAAAACTAGCGGGAGAAGGGGAGACCCAGTACTTC. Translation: CASRKLAGEGETQYF. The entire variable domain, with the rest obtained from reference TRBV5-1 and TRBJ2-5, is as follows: KAGVTQTPRYLIKTRGQQVTLSCSPISGHRSVSWYQQTPGQGLQFLFEYFSETQRNKGNFPGRFSGRQFSNSRSEMNVSTLELGDSALYLCASRKLAGEGETQYFGPGTRLLVL.

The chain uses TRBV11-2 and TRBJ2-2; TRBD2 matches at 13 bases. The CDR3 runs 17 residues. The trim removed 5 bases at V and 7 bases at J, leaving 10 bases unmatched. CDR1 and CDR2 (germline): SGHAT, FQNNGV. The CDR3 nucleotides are TGTGCCAGCAGCCTCCGGACTAGCGGGAGTTATGGCGGGGAGCTGTTTTTT. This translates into CASSLRTSGSYGGELFF. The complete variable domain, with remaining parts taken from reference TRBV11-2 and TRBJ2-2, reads EAGVAQSPRYKIIEKRQSVAFWCNPISGHATLYWYQQILGQGPKLLIQFQNNGVVDDSQLPKDRFSAERLKGVDSTLKIQPAKLEDSAVYLCASSLRTSGSYGGELFFGEGSRLTVL.

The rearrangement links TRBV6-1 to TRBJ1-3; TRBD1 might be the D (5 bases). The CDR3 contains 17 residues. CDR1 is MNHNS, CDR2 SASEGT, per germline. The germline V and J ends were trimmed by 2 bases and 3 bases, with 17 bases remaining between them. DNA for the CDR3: TGTGCCAGCAGTGAACTGTCAGGGTCTTCTTATGGAAACACCATATATTTT. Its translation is CASSELSGSSYGNTIYF.

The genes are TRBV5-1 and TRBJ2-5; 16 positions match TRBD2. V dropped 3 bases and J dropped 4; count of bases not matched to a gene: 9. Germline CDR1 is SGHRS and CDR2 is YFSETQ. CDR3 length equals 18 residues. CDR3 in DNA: TGCGCCAGCAGCTGGGGGACTAGCGGGAGGGCCTCTGCAGAGACCCAGTACTTC. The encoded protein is CASSWGTSGRASAETQYF.

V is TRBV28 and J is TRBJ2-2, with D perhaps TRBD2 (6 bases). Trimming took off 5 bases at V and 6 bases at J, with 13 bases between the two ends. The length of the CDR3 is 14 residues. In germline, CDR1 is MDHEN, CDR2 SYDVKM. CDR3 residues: CASSGTSLAGELFF. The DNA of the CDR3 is TGTGCCAGCAGTGGGACTTCTCTGGCCGGGGAGCTGTTTTTT.

The CDR3: CASSKGRENEQFF. The CDR3 nucleotides read TGTGCCAGCAGCAAAGGTAGGGAGAATGAGCAGTTCTTC. The V and J genes are TRBV21-1 and TRBJ2-1; the D call TRBD2 from the table was never checked on the DNA. TRBV21-1 corresponds to a pseudogene. The CDR3 is 13 residues long.

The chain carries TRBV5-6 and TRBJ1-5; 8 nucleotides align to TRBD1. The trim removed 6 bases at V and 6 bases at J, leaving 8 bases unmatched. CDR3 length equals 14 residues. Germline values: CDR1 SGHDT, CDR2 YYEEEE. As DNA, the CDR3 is TGTGCCAGCACCGGACAGGGTCCTGTTCAGCCCCAGCATTTT. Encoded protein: CASTGQGPVQPQHF.

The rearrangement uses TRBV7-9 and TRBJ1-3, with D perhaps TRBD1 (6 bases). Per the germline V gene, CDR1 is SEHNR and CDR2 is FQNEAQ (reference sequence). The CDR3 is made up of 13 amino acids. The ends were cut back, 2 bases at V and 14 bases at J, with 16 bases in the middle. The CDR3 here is CASSLSSPGQLYF. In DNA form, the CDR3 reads TGTGCCAGCAGCTTATCCTCCCCTGGACAGCTATATTTT.

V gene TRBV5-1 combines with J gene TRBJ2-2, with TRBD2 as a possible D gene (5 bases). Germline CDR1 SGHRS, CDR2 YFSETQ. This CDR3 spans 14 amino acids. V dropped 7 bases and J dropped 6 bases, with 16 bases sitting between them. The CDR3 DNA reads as TGCGCCAGCGGGAGAGCGGTTTTCTCCGGGGAGCTGTTTTTT. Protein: CASGRAVFSGELFF.

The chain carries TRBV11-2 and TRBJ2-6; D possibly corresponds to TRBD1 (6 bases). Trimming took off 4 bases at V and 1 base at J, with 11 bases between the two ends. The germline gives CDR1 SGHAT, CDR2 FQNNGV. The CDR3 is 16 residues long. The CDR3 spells CASSSIQGSGANVLTF. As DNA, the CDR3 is TGTGCCAGCAGCTCAATACAGGGATCTGGGGCCAACGTCCTGACTTTC.

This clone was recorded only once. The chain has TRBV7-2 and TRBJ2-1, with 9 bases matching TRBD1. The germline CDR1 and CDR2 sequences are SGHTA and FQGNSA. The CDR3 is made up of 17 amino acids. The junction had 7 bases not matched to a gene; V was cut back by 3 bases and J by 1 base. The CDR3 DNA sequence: TGTGCCAGCAGCTTGGCAATACAGGGGGCATCCTACAATGAGCAGTTCTTC. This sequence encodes CASSLAIQGASYNEQFF.

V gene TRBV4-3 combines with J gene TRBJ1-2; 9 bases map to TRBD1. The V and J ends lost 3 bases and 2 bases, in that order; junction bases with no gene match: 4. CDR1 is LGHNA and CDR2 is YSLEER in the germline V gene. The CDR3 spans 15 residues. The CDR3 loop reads CASSQRTGANYGYTF. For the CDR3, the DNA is TGCGCCAGCAGCCAGCGGACAGGGGCCAACTATGGCTACACCTTC.

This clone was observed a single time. DNA for the CDR3: TGCGCCAGCAGCCAAGGGGGGAGGGGCAGGCATGAGCAGTTCTTC. Its translation: CASSQGGRGRHEQFF. V gene TRBV4-3 combines with J gene TRBJ2-1; 7 bases match TRBD2. Germline assignment: CDR1 LGHNA and CDR2 YSLEER. The CDR3 sequence is 15 residues long. Trimming at V came to 1 base and at J to 8 bases, leaving 8 bases not matched to a gene.

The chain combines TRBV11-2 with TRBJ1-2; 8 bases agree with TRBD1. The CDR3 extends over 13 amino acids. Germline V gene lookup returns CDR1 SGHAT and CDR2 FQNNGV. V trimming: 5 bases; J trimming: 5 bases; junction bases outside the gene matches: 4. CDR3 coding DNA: TGTGCCAGCAGCGCGGACAGGGTATATGGCTACACCTTC. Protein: CASSADRVYGYTF. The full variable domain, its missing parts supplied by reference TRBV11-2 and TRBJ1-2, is EAGVAQSPRYKIIEKRQSVAFWCNPISGHATLYWYQQILGQGPKLLIQFQNNGVVDDSQLPKDRFSAERLKGVDSTLKIQPAKLEDSAVYLCASSADRVYGYTFGSGTRLTVV.

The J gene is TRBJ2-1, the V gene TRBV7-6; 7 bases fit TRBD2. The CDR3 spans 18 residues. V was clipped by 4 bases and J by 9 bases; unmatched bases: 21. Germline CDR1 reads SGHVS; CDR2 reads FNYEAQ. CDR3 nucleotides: TGTGCCAGCAGCTCCTTTTTCCGGTTGGGGGGAGGGTCCAGTGAGCAGTTCTTC. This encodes CASSSFFRLGGGSSEQFF.

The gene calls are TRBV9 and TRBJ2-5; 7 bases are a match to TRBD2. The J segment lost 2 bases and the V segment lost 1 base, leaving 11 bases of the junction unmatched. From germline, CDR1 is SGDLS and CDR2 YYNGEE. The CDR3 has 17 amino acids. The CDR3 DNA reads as TGTGCCAGCAGCGTACGGGGTTGGGCTAGCGGACAAGAGACCCAGTACTTC. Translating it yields CASSVRGWASGQETQYF.

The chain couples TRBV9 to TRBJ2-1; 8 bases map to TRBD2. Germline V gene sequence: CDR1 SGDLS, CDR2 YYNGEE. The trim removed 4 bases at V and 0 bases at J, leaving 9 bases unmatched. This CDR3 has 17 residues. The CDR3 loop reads CASSTSAGARSYNEQFF. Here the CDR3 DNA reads TGTGCCAGCAGCACCTCAGCGGGAGCGCGCTCCTACAATGAGCAGTTCTTC.

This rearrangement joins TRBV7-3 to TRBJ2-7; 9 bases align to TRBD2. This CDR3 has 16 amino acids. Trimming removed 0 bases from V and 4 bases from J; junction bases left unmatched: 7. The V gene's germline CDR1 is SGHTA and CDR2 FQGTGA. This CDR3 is CASSLTLLAGLYEQYF. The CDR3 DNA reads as TGTGCCAGCAGCTTAACGTTGCTAGCGGGACTTTACGAGCAGTACTTC.

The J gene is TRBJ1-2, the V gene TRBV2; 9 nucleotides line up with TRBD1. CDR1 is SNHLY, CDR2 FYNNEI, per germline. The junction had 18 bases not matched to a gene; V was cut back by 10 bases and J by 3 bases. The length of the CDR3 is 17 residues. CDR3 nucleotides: TGTGCCACCACACCGGGACAGGGACGCCGAGGGGACTATGGCTACACCTTC. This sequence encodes CATTPGQGRRGDYGYTF.

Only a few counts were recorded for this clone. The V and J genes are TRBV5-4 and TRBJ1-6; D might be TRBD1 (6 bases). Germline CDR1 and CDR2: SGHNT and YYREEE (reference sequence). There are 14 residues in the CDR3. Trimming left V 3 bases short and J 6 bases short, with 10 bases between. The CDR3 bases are TGTGCCAGCAGCTACGGACAGCGTAATTCACCCCTCCACTTT. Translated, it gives CASSYGQRNSPLHF.

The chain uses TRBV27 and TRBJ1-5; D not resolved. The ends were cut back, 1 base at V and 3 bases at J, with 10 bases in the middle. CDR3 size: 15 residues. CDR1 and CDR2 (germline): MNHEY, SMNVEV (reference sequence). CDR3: CASSLFYPFNQPQHF. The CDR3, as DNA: TGTGCCAGCAGTTTATTCTACCCCTTCAATCAGCCCCAGCATTTT.

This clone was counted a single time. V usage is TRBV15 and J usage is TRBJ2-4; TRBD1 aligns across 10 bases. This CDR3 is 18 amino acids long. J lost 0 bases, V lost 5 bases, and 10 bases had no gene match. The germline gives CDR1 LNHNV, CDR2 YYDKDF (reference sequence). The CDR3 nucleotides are TGTGCCACCAGCCCTGGACCCGGGACAGGGGTAGCCAAAAACATTCAGTACTTC. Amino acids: CATSPGPGTGVAKNIQYF.

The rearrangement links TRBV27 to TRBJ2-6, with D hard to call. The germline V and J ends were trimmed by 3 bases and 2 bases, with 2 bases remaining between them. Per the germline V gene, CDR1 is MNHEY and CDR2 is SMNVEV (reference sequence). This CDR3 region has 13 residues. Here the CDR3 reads CASSFTGANVLTF. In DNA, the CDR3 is TGTGCCAGCAGTTTTACTGGGGCCAACGTCCTGACTTTC.

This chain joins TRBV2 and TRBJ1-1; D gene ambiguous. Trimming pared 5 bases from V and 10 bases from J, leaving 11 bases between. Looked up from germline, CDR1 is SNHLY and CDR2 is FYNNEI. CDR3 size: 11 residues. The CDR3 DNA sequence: TGTGCCAGCAGTCCTACAGCGGGAGCTTTCTTT. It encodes CASSPTAGAFF.

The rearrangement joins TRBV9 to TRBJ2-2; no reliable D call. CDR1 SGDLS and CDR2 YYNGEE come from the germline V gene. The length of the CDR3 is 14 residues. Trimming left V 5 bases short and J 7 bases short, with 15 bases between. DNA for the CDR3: TGTGCCAGCAGTGACGCTAGTCGGATCGGGGAGCTGTTTTTT. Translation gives CASSDASRIGELFF.

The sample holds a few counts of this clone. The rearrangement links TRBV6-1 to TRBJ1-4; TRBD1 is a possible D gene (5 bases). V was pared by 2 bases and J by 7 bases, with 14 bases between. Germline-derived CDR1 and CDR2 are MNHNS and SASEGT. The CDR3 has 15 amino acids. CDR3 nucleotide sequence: TGTGCCAGCAGTGAATGGGCAGGGCGTAGTGAAAAACTGTTTTTT. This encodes CASSEWAGRSEKLFF.

The DNA for the CDR3 is TGTGCAAGTCGCTCTCCCGGGACTAGCGGGATCTACGAGCAGTACTTC. It yields the protein CASRSPGTSGIYEQYF. The chain joins TRBV12-2 to TRBJ2-7; the table's D call TRBD2 went unverified against the DNA. TRBV12-2 is a recognized pseudogene. There are 16 residues in the CDR3.

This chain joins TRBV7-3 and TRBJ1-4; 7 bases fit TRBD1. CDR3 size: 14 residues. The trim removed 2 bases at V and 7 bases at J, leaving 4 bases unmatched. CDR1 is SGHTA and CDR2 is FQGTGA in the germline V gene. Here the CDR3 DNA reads TGTGCCAGCAGCTTAGGAGGGGGCGGTGAAAAACTGTTTTTT. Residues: CASSLGGGGEKLFF.